This TCR beta chain was observed in a study of T cells in Graves' hyperthyroidism and ophthalmopathy. For the study at large: Peripheral blood was collected at initial diagnosis, before any treatment. Whole-study results and caveats: From stable hyperthyroidism, ophthalmopathy was set apart by a 13 V-J model.

The TCR beta CDR3 regions underwent amplification using RNA transcripts as the source. Initially, a first-round RT-PCR of the TCR CDR3 employed the HTBI primer set. TCRdb recomputed calls from the multiplex PCR reads with MiXCR, one row per CDR3 protein. The table records more than 300,000 distinct CDR3 sequences, approximately 17% of them present only once. This clonotype has ten or more counts. Its antigen is unknown. Trimming cost V 2 bases and J 0 bases; bases outside gene matches: 10. Germline-derived CDR1 and CDR2 are MNHNS and SASEGT. There are 18 residues in the CDR3. This sequence was found in a woman aged 25 to 39 with Graves' hyperthyroidism that later progressed to Graves' ophthalmopathy. This chain joins TRBV6-1 and TRBJ2-3; 8 bases agree with TRBD1. Sequencing was done on a sample of blood. For the CDR3, the DNA is TGTGCCAGCAGTGAATATACGGTCCGGGACAGGAGCACAGATACGCAGTATTTT. Protein sequence: CASSEYTVRDRSTDTQYF.